The 18 T cell receptor beta chains reported below all come from one sample, sequenced in a study of vaccination effects on CD4 cells after COVID-19. Libraries were prepared by immunoSEQ multiplex PCR; TCRdb keeps only in-frame clonotypes and omits some of them. The repertoire includes fewer than 85,000 clones, 76% of them detected once, and 0.8% to 1% sits in the top ten. These TCRs' antigens remain unknown. ViraFEST assay sequencing came after antigen-specific CD4+ T cells were expanded with viral peptide pools. The culture ran for around ten days before CD4+ T cells were isolated. Of the BNT162b2 and mRNA-1273 vaccines, participants received two doses of one or the other. The source material was CD4+ T cells from PBMCs cultured with HCoV-OC43 spike peptides, sampled after COVID-19 vaccination. This sample's subset: HCoV-OC43 spike overlapping peptide pool stimulation. Source of these receptors: a human donor who received a COVID-19 vaccine.

CDR3 bases: TGTGCCACCAGTGATGCAGGGGGTGTGAACACTGAAGCTTTCTTT. It specifies CATSDAGGVNTEAFF. The V and J genes are TRBV24-1 and TRBJ1-1; TRBD1 matches 7 bases. After removal of 3 bases from V and 0 bases from J, the junction contained 3 bases not matched to a gene. Germline V gene lookup returns CDR1 KGHDR and CDR2 SFDVKD. This CDR3 has 15 amino acids.

This chain links TRBV30 with TRBJ2-5; 8 nucleotides line up with TRBD2. CDR1 and CDR2 (germline): GTSNPN, SVGIG (reference sequence). V dropped 2 bases and J dropped 1; count of bases not matched to a gene: 6. This CDR3 region has 15 residues. CDR3 nucleotides: TGTGCCTGGAGTACGCGGCGGGGGGCCCAAGAGACCCAGTACTTC. The encoded protein is CAWSTRRGAQETQYF.

The chain joins TRBV14 to TRBJ2-5; a weak D match, TRBD2 (6 bases). V was trimmed by 1 base and J by 2 bases, leaving 11 bases between them. The CDR3 runs 15 residues. Germline assignment: CDR1 SGHDN and CDR2 FVKESK. CDR3 region: CASSQGPGRQETQYF. CDR3 nucleotides: TGTGCCAGCAGCCAAGGGCCAGGGAGGCAAGAGACCCAGTACTTC.

This chain links TRBV24-1 with TRBJ2-3; D gene uncertain. The CDR3 has 14 amino acids. The V gene's germline CDR1 is KGHDR and CDR2 SFDVKD. Trimming left V 3 bases short and J 10 bases short, with 16 bases between. CDR3 DNA sequence: TGTGCCACCAGTGATCGCCGCGGTTCGTCGGCGCAGTATTTT. This translates into CATSDRRGSSAQYF.

A few counts support this clone. This sequence joins TRBV7-6 and TRBJ2-1; D not certain. This CDR3 is built from 16 residues. Germline-derived CDR1 and CDR2 are SGHVS and FNYEAQ. V was clipped by 1 base and J by 2 bases, with 12 bases between them. As DNA, the CDR3 is TGTGCCAGCAGCTTAGTGGGCGGCCTCACCTACAATGAGCAGTTCTTC. Translating it yields CASSLVGGLTYNEQFF.

V gene TRBV5-1 combines with J gene TRBJ1-1; 9 bases line up with TRBD1. This CDR3 has 16 amino acids. Trimming cost V 0 bases and J 4 bases; bases outside gene matches: 7. CDR1 is SGHRS, CDR2 YFSETQ, per germline. In DNA, the CDR3 is TGCGCCAGCAGCTTGGTCGTACTACAGGGGGCCACTGAAGCTTTCTTT. This sequence encodes CASSLVVLQGATEAFF.

The V and J genes are TRBV15 and TRBJ1-3, with 10 bases that match TRBD1. The CDR3 consists of 16 residues. V lost 2 bases and J lost 7; bases outside the gene matches: 8. Germline CDR1 is LNHNV and CDR2 is YYDKDF (reference sequence). In DNA, the CDR3 is TGTGCCACCAGCAGACCTGGGACAGGGGCAAAGAACACCATATATTTT. Translating it yields CATSRPGTGAKNTIYF. Drawing the rest from reference TRBV15 and TRBJ1-3, the complete variable domain is DAMVIQNPRYQVTQFGKPVTLSCSQTLNHNVMYWYQQKSSQAPKLLFHYYDKDFNNEADTPDNFQSRRPNTSFCFLDIRSPGLGDTAMYLCATSRPGTGAKNTIYFGEGSWLTVV.

The V call is TRBV6-5, the J call TRBJ1-1; tentatively, D is TRBD1 (6 bases). Deletions cut 6 bases from V and 4 bases from J, with 18 bases between. This CDR3 is built from 15 residues. Germline V CDR1 and CDR2: MNHEY, SVGAGI. The CDR3 DNA reads TGTGCCAGCAGGTCTCCCCACAGGGAGGTCACTGAAGCTTTCTTT. Its translation is CASRSPHREVTEAFF.

This chain connects TRBV6-1 to TRBJ1-2; possible D gene TRBD1, 6 bases. The CDR3 contains 17 residues. V gave up 2 bases and J gave up 5 bases, with 21 bases separating them. The germline gives CDR1 MNHNS, CDR2 SASEGT. Here the CDR3 reads CASSETRAGGRVYGYTF. CDR3 bases: TGTGCCAGCAGTGAAACCAGGGCTGGGGGCAGGGTGTATGGCTACACCTTC.

The chain has TRBV7-9 and TRBJ1-1, with D perhaps TRBD1 (6 bases). Trimming took 4 bases from V and 1 from J, leaving 19 bases between them. The CDR3 totals 17 residues. Looked up from germline, CDR1 is SEHNR and CDR2 is FQNEAQ (reference sequence). The CDR3 spells CASSSGVFQGQNTEAFF. The CDR3 DNA is TGTGCCAGCAGCTCCGGTGTTTTCCAGGGGCAGAACACTGAAGCTTTCTTT.

A few counts support this clone. The chain employs TRBV19 and TRBJ1-4; possibly TRBD1 for D (5 bases). The CDR3 spans 15 residues. V was clipped by 10 bases and J by 8 bases, with 23 bases between them. Germline V lookup: CDR1 LNHDA, CDR2 SQIVND (reference sequence). The CDR3 DNA is TGTGCCACATCGGCCCCCGGGGGGGTGGCGGAAAAACTGTTTTTT. This translates into CATSAPGGVAEKLFF.

CDR3 nucleotides: TGTGCCAGCAGCCCAAGACTAGCGGGGGGCTCCTACAATGAGCAGTTCTTC. This encodes CASSPRLAGGSYNEQFF. This chain uses TRBV7-2 with TRBJ2-1; 13 bases align to TRBD2. CDR3 length: 17 residues. Trimming at V came to 5 bases and at J to 0 bases, leaving 4 bases not matched to a gene. Germline-derived CDR1 and CDR2 are SGHTA and FQGNSA.

The chain links TRBV27 to TRBJ1-3; D unresolved. The V gene lost 6 bases and the J gene lost 7 bases, with 16 bases spanning the gap. The CDR3 loop spans 14 amino acids. Germline-derived CDR1 and CDR2 are MNHEY and SMNVEV (reference sequence). CDR3 in DNA: TGTGCCAGCAGCAACCGAGCAGGATTGAACACCATATATTTT. Its protein product is CASSNRAGLNTIYF.

This chain connects TRBV18 to TRBJ2-3; the D is unclear. Germline CDR1 and CDR2: KGHSH and LQKENI. The V end lost 3 bases, the J end lost 2 bases, and 12 bases lay between the germline ends. CDR3 length: 15 residues. Here the CDR3 reads CASSPSPGNTDTQYF. CDR3 coding DNA: TGTGCCAGCTCACCGTCGCCAGGTAACACAGATACGCAGTATTTT.

V usage is TRBV7-3 and J usage is TRBJ2-2; 7 bases map to TRBD1. The CDR3 is 14 residues long. The J segment lost 7 bases and the V segment lost 4 bases, leaving 6 bases of the junction unmatched. The germline V gene has CDR1 SGHTA and CDR2 FQGTGA. The CDR3 region has the DNA TGTGCCAGCAGCTCCGGGTACAGGGGCGGGGAGCTGTTTTTT. Translation gives CASSSGYRGGELFF. The full variable domain, completed using reference TRBV7-3 and TRBJ2-2, is GAGVSQTPSNKVTEKGKYVELRCDPISGHTALYWYRQSLGQGPEFLIYFQGTGAADDSGLPNDRFFAVRPEGSVSTLKIQRTERGDSAVYLCASSSGYRGGELFFGEGSRLTVL.

V is TRBV20-1 and J is TRBJ2-3; no clear D gene. The ends were cut back, 3 bases at V and 3 bases at J, with 13 bases in the middle. From germline, CDR1 is DFQATT and CDR2 SNEGSKA (reference sequence). The CDR3 is made up of 14 amino acids. The CDR3 bases are TGCAGTGCTAGTGGGGTTGTGCGAACAGATACGCAGTATTTT. Its protein product is CSASGVVRTDTQYF.

The rearrangement uses TRBV24-1 and TRBJ1-2, with 7 bases lining up with TRBD1. With 3 bases clipped from V and 4 bases from J, the junction kept 7 bases outside the gene matches. The germline CDR1 and CDR2 sequences are KGHDR and SFDVKD. The CDR3 sequence is 15 residues long. The chain's CDR3 is CATSDESTGSYGYTF. CDR3 nucleotides: TGTGCCACCAGTGATGAGTCGACAGGGAGCTATGGCTACACCTTC.

This clone showed up just a few times. The chain carries TRBV7-3 and TRBJ2-6; D gene unclear. CDR1 and CDR2 (germline): SGHTA, FQGTGA. This CDR3 comprises 15 residues. V lost 0 bases and J 0 bases, leaving 3 bases between the germline ends. CDR3 region: CASSLTVSGANVLTF. The CDR3 DNA is TGTGCCAGCAGCTTAACGGTCTCTGGGGCCAACGTCCTGACTTTC. Using reference TRBV7-3 and TRBJ2-6 for the parts outside the CDR3, the full variable domain is GAGVSQTPSNKVTEKGKYVELRCDPISGHTALYWYRQSLGQGPEFLIYFQGTGAADDSGLPNDRFFAVRPEGSVSTLKIQRTERGDSAVYLCASSLTVSGANVLTFGAGSRLTVL.